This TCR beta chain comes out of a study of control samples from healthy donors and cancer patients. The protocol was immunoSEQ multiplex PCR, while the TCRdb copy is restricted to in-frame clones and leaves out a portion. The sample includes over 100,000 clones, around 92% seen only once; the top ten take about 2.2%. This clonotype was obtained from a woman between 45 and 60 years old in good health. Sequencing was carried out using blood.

The CDR3 region is CASSTGIDSYEQYF. The CDR3 nucleotides read TGTGCCAGCAGCACAGGGATAGACTCCTACGAGCAGTACTTC. The V gene is TRBV2, the J gene TRBJ2-7, with TRBD1 as a possible D gene (6 bases). The germline CDR1 and CDR2 sequences are SNHLY and FYNNEI. Trimming left V 6 bases short and J 0 bases short, with 12 bases between. The CDR3 extends over 14 amino acids. Full variable domain (rest looked up from reference TRBV2 and TRBJ2-7): EPEVTQTPSHQVTQMGQEVILRCVPISNHLYFYWYRQILGQKVEFLVSFYNNEISEKSEIFDDQFSVERPDGSNFTLKIRSTKLEDSAMYFCASSTGIDSYEQYFGPGTRLTVT.